This is a list of T cell receptor beta chains from one sample in a study of blood T cell repertoires in COVID-19. Profiled with immunoSEQ multiplex PCR; TCRdb holds only in-frame clones, not every one. The profile covers some 400,000 clones, with roughly nine tenths appearing a single time and 1.5% to 2% taken by the ten largest. Specimen: PBMCs or T cells enriched from blood (not recorded which). Every receptor here comes from a woman younger than 45 who had recovered from COVID-19. CDR3s include the opening cysteine and the closing phenylalanine or tryptophan. D genes are given only for firm matches. Clone size is given for some rows only: seen once, a few or many times, or a class if the clone is expanded.

abundance | d_gene | j_gene | v_gene | CDR3nt | CDR3aa
once | NA | TRBJ2-1 | TRBV12-3/TRBV12-4 | TGTGCCAGCAGTGTCTCCGCGGGTGGGGAGCAGTTCTTC | CASSVSAGGEQFF
NA | NA | TRBJ1-1 | TRBV7-9 | TGTGCCAGCAGCGCGGACACCATCCTTGCGATGAACACTGAAGCTTTCTTT | CASSADTILAMNTEAFF
NA | TRBD1 | TRBJ1-2 | TRBV29-1 | TGCAGCGTGGGACGGGGACAGTTCAATGGCTACACCTTC | CSVGRGQFNGYTF
NA | TRBD1 | TRBJ1-6 | TRBV5-1 | TGCGCCAGCAGCTTCCGGGACAGGGGCGGTAATTCACCCCTCCACTTT | CASSFRDRGGNSPLHF
NA | NA | TRBJ2-7 | TRBV27 | TGTGCCAGCACTTCCAGCTCCTACGAGCAGTACTTC | CASTSSSYEQYF
NA | NA | TRBJ1-2 | TRBV10-2 | TGCGCCAGCAGTGATACCGGACAGTGGAAAGGCTACACCTTC | CASSDTGQWKGYTF
NA | NA | TRBJ1-5 | TRBV19 | TGTGCCAGTATTTTAGCAGGGGAAATTAGCAATCAGCCCCAGCATTTT | CASILAGEISNQPQHF
NA | NA | TRBJ1-3 | TRBV6-4 | TGTGCCAGCAGTGATGGAGACAGGACTGGAAACACCATATATTTT | CASSDGDRTGNTIYF
NA | TRBD1 | TRBJ2-6 | TRBV28 | TGTGCCAGCAGTTTAAGACAGGGGGCATCGGGGGCCAACGTCCTGACTTTC | CASSLRQGASGANVLTF
NA | TRBD2 | TRBJ2-7 | TRBV12-5 | TGTGCTAGTGCCCGACTAGCGGGAGCATCGCTATGGGAGCAGTACTTC | CASARLAGASLWEQYF
NA | NA | TRBJ1-3 | TRBV27 | TGTGCCAGCAGCCCGGCAGGGACTGGCGGAAACACCATATATTTT | CASSPAGTGGNTIYF
NA | NA | TRBJ2-1 | TRBV6-2/TRBV6-3 | TGTGCCAGCAGTACCGTACGGTCCGCAGAGCAGTTCTTC | CASSTVRSAEQFF
NA | TRBD1 | TRBJ1-1 | TRBV3-1/TRBV3-2 | TGTGCCAGCAGCCACTCCCGGGACAGGGTAGCCACTGAAGCTTTCTTT | CASSHSRDRVATEAFF
NA | TRBD1 | TRBJ1-4 | TRBV24-1 | TGTGCCACCAGTGATACAGGGGGTAATGAAAAACTGTTTTTT | CATSDTGGNEKLFF
NA | TRBD1 | TRBJ1-1 | TRBV19 | TGTGCCAGTAGAAGGACAGGGGTGGATCGTGGCACTGAAGCTTTCTTT | CASRRTGVDRGTEAFF
NA | TRBD2 | TRBJ2-6 | TRBV4-2 | TGTGCCAGCAGCCAAGCCCCCCTACCGGGACTAGCGGGGGGAGGGACTGGGGCCAACGTCCTGACTTTC | CASSQAPLPGLAGGGTGANVLTF
NA | TRBD1 | TRBJ2-1 | TRBV5-1 | TGCGCCAGCAAGCTACAGGGGGCCGACAATGAGCAGTTCTTC | CASKLQGADNEQFF
NA | TRBD1 | TRBJ1-2 | TRBV5-1 | TGCGCCAGCAGCTTGGACGGAGCAGGGGGCATGTATGGCTACACCTTC | CASSLDGAGGMYGYTF
NA | NA | TRBJ2-3 | TRBV9 | TGTGCCAGCAGCGTAGGGTCCCGGGGGATCACAGATACGCAGTATTTT | CASSVGSRGITDTQYF
NA | NA | TRBJ2-3 | TRBV3-1/TRBV3-2 | TGTGCCAGCAGCCAAGATACCTCTCGACTAGGGTGGACAGATACGCAGTATTTT | CASSQDTSRLGWTDTQYF
NA | NA | TRBJ2-3 | TRBV19 | TGTGCCAGTAGTATATCTGATACGCAGTATTTT | CASSISDTQYF
NA | NA | TRBJ2-7 | TRBV6-5 | TGTGCCAGCAGGACCGGGACACAGGCCTCCTACGAGCAGTACTTC | CASRTGTQASYEQYF
NA | NA | TRBJ2-6 | TRBV5-6 | TGTGCCAGCAGCTTCAGGGAGGCTGGGGCCAACGTCCTGACTTTC | CASSFREAGANVLTF
NA | NA | TRBJ2-6 | TRBV6-5 | TGTGCCAGCAGTCAGGTCTCTGGGGCCAACGTCCTGACTTTC | CASSQVSGANVLTF
NA | NA | TRBJ2-3 | TRBV27 | TGTGCCAGCAGTTGGGGCAGATCCACAGATACGCAGTATTTT | CASSWGRSTDTQYF
NA | TRBD2 | TRBJ2-7 | TRBV18 | TGTGCCAGCTCACCACTATTTGGGCGGGGGGGCCTTCAGACCTACGAGCAGTACTTC | CASSPLFGRGGLQTYEQYF
NA | TRBD1 | TRBJ2-3 | TRBV5-1 | TGCGCCAGCAGCTTGTCCCTAGGGGGCGCAGATACGCAGTATTTT | CASSLSLGGADTQYF
NA | TRBD2 | TRBJ2-1 | TRBV19 | TGTGCCAGTAGTGCCGTAGCGGGAGCTAAGTACAATGAGCAGTTCTTC | CASSAVAGAKYNEQFF
NA | NA | TRBJ1-2 | TRBV5-4 | TGTGCCAGCAGCGAAGTGCCAGTATATGGCTACACCTTC | CASSEVPVYGYTF
NA | TRBD2 | TRBJ2-2 | TRBV9 | TGTGCCAGCAGCGTAGCGGCGGGGGGGCTGAACGGGGAGCTGTTTTTT | CASSVAAGGLNGELFF
NA | NA | TRBJ1-2 | TRBV28 | TGTGCCAGCAGTTTAAGCGGAGGGGTGAACTATGGCTACACCTTC | CASSLSGGVNYGYTF
NA | TRBD2 | TRBJ2-3 | TRBV6-6 | TGTGCCAGCAGTTCCACTAGCGGGATCGCAGATACGCAGTATTTT | CASSSTSGIADTQYF
NA | NA | TRBJ1-2 | TRBV18 | TGTGCCAGCTCCCCAACGGGATCTGACTATGGCTACACCTTC | CASSPTGSDYGYTF
NA | TRBD1 | TRBJ2-7 | TRBV2 | TGTGCCAGCAGTATCGTCGGGACAGCCTCCTACGAGCAGTACTTC | CASSIVGTASYEQYF
NA | NA | TRBJ2-7 | TRBV28 | TGTGCCAGCAGTTTGGCGGGTTCCTACGAGCAGTACTTC | CASSLAGSYEQYF
NA | TRBD1 | TRBJ2-7 | TRBV12-3/TRBV12-4 | TGTGCCAGCAGTCCACAGGGGAAACAGTACTTC | CASSPQGKQYF
NA | TRBD2 | TRBJ2-7 | TRBV10-2 | TGCGCCAGCAAGGTCCTGGGGACTAGCGGCGACGAGCAGTACTTC | CASKVLGTSGDEQYF
NA | NA | TRBJ2-3 | TRBV24-1 | TGTGCCACCAGTGATTTTTCTGAGCGGGGCACAGATACGCAGTATTTT | CATSDFSERGTDTQYF
NA | NA | TRBJ2-7 | TRBV11-1 | TGTGCCAGCAGCCAGGGGTCTAGCGGAACCTACGAGCAGTACTTC | CASSQGSSGTYEQYF
NA | NA | TRBJ1-1 | TRBV20-1 | TGCAGTGCTAGTTGGGGTTCAGGGTCGTTGAACACTGAAGCTTTCTTT | CSASWGSGSLNTEAFF
NA | TRBD1 | TRBJ1-1 | TRBV10-3 | TGTGCCATCAGTGAGGGGACAGCCTTCGTCATGAACACTGAAGCTTTCTTT | CAISEGTAFVMNTEAFF
NA | NA | TRBJ2-3 | TRBV25-1 | TGTGCCAGCAGTGCGGTGGGGCCAGATACGCAGTATTTT | CASSAVGPDTQYF
NA | TRBD2 | TRBJ2-1 | TRBV10-3 | TGTGCCATCGGGGGAGGGCCCCACAATGAGCAGTTCTTC | CAIGGGPHNEQFF
NA | NA | TRBJ1-1 | TRBV28 | TGTGCCAGCAGTATTCCCCCGGACAGACTGAACACTGAAGCTTTCTTT | CASSIPPDRLNTEAFF
NA | NA | TRBJ1-3 | TRBV6-5 | TGTGCCAGCAGTTACGATCTGAGCTCTGGAAACACCATATATTTT | CASSYDLSSGNTIYF
NA | TRBD2 | TRBJ2-4 | TRBV5-1 | TGCGCCAGCAGCTCGTCCGGACTAGCGCATAAAAACATTCAGTACTTC | CASSSSGLAHKNIQYF
NA | TRBD2 | TRBJ2-1 | TRBV19 | TGTGCCAGTAGTCCCAGAGGACTAGCGTTGTACAATGAGCAGTTCTTC | CASSPRGLALYNEQFF
NA | TRBD1 | TRBJ1-5 | TRBV27 | TGTGCCAGCAGTTTAAGTGTCGTGCCAGGGGGAAACAATCAGCCCCAGCATTTT | CASSLSVVPGGNNQPQHF
NA | NA | TRBJ1-2 | TRBV27 | TGTGCCAGCAGTTCAGTGGACAGCCAAGCTAACTATGGCTACACCTTC | CASSSVDSQANYGYTF
NA | TRBD1 | TRBJ1-2 | TRBV3-1/TRBV3-2 | TGTGCCAGCAGAGGACAGGGAGTGAACTATGGCTACACCTTC | CASRGQGVNYGYTF
NA | TRBD1 | TRBJ1-6 | TRBV7-2 | TGTGCCAGCAGCCAACGCCCGGGACAGGCGTTTGGATCACCCCTCCACTTT | CASSQRPGQAFGSPLHF
NA | TRBD2 | TRBJ2-5 | TRBV9 | TGTGCCAGCAGCGCCGGGGGGGCCCTGGAGACCCAGTACTTC | CASSAGGALETQYF
NA | NA | TRBJ2-7 | TRBV6-5 | TGTGCCAGCAACAAACGTACAGGGTCTTCGTACGAGCAGTACTTC | CASNKRTGSSYEQYF
NA | TRBD2 | TRBJ2-4 | TRBV2 | TGTGCCAGCAGCGGCGGGACTAGCGGTGGCAAAAACATTCAGTACTTC | CASSGGTSGGKNIQYF